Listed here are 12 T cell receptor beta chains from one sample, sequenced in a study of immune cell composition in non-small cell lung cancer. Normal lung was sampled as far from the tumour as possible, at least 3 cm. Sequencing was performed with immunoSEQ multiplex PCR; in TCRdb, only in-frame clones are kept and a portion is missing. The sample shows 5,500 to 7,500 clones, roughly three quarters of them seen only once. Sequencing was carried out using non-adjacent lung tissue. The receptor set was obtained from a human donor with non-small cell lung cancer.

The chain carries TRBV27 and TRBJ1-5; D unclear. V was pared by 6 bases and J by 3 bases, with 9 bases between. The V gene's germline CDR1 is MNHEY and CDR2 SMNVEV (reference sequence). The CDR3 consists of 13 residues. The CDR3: CASSSTINQPQHF. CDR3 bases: TGTGCCAGCAGCAGCACTATCAATCAGCCCCAGCATTTT.

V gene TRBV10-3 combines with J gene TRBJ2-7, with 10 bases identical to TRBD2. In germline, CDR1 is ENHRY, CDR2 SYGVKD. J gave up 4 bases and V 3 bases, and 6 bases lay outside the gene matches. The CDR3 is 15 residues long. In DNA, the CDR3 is TGTGCCATCAGTGACGTAGCGGGAGGTGGGTACGAGCAGTACTTC. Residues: CAISDVAGGGYEQYF.

CDR3 residues: CASSPGQGAMNTEAFF. The CDR3 DNA reads TGTGCCAGCAGCCCAGGACAGGGGGCCATGAACACTGAAGCTTTCTTT. The J gene is TRBJ1-1, the V gene TRBV7-2; 11 bases agree with TRBD1. The junction had 5 bases not matched to a gene; V was cut back by 5 bases and J by 0 bases. From germline, CDR1 is SGHTA and CDR2 FQGNSA. The CDR3 length is 16 residues.

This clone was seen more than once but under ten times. CDR3 in DNA: TGCAGTGCTGTCCCCTCGGGTACGCAGTATTTT. Translating gives CSAVPSGTQYF. The chain links TRBV20-1 to TRBJ2-3, with D unresolved. This CDR3 contains 11 residues. Trimming took off 5 bases at V and 8 bases at J, with 11 bases between the two ends. Germline loops: CDR1 DFQATT, CDR2 SNEGSKA (reference sequence).

CDR3 region: CASSDPSRSLYEQYF. In DNA form, the CDR3 reads TGTGCCAGCAGCGACCCCTCCCGGAGTCTCTACGAGCAGTACTTC. The chain recombines TRBV5-4 with TRBJ2-7; no firm D call. The CDR3 extends over 15 amino acids. The V and J ends lost 4 bases and 3 bases respectively, with 17 bases between them. Germline lookup yields CDR1 SGHNT and CDR2 YYREEE (reference sequence). The entire variable domain, with the rest obtained from reference TRBV5-4 and TRBJ2-7, is as follows: ETGVTQSPTHLIKTRGQQVTLRCSSQSGHNTVSWYQQALGQGPQFIFQYYREEENGRGNFPPRFSGLQFPNYSSELNVNALELDDSALYLCASSDPSRSLYEQYFGPGTRLTVT.

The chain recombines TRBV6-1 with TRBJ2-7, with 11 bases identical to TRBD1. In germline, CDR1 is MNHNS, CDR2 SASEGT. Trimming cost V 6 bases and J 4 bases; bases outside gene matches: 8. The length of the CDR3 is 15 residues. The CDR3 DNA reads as TGTGCCAGCAGAGGTCTGGGACAGGGGGATTACGAGCAGTACTTC. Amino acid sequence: CASRGLGQGDYEQYF.

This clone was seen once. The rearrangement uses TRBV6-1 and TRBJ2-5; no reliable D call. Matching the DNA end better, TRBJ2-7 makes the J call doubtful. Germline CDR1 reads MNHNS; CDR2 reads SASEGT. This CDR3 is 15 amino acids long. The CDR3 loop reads CASSEGLVSSYEQYF. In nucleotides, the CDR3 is TGTGCCAGCAGTGAAGGGCTAGTCAGCTCCTACGAGCAGTACTTC.

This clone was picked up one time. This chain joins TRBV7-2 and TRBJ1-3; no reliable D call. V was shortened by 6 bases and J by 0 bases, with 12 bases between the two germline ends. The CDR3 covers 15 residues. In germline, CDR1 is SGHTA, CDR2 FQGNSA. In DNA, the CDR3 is TGTGCCAGCAGATCCGGACGGGGCTCTGGAAACACCATATATTTT. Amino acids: CASRSGRGSGNTIYF.

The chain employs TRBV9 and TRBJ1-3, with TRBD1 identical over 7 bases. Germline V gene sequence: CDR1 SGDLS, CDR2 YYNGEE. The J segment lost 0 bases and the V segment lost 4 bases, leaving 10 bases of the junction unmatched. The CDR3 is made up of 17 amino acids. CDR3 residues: CASSTRGQSYSGNTIYF. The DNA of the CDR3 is TGTGCCAGCAGCACGAGGGGACAGTCATACTCTGGAAACACCATATATTTT.

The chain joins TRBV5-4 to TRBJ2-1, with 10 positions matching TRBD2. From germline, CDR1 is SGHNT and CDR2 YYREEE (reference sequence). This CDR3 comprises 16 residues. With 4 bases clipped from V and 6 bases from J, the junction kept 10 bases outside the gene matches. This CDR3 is CASSIPAGGPGNEQFF. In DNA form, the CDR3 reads TGTGCCAGCAGCATCCCAGCGGGAGGGCCCGGCAATGAGCAGTTCTTC.

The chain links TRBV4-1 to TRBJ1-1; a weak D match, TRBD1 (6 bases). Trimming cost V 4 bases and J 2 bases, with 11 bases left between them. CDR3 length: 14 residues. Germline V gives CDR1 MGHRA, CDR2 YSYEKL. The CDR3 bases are TGCGCCAGCAGCCGAGGACAGAGAAACACTGAAGCTTTCTTT. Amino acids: CASSRGQRNTEAFF.

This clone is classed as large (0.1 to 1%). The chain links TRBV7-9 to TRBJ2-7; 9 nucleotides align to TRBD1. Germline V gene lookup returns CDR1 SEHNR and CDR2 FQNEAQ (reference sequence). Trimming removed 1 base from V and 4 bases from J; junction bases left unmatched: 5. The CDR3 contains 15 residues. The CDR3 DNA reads TGTGCCAGCAGCTTAGGTGACAGGGGGAGATACGAGCAGTACTTC. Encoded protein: CASSLGDRGRYEQYF.